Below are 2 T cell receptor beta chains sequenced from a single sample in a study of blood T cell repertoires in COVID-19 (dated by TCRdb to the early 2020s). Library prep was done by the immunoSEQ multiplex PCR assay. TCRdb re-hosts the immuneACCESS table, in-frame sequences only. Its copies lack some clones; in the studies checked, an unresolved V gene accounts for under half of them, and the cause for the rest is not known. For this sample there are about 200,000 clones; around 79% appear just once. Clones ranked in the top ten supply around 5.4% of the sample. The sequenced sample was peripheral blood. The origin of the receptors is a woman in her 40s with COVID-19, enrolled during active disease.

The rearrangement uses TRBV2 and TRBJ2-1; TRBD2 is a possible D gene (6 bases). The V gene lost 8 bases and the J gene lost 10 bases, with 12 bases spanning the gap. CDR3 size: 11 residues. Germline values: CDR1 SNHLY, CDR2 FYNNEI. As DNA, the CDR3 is TGTGCCAGCGGGGGGTATGCGGAGCAGTTCTTC. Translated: CASGGYAEQFF.

The CDR3 sequence: CASSEYNRQGYGYTF. The DNA for the CDR3 is TGTGCCAGCAGTGAATACAATAGACAGGGTTATGGCTACACCTTC. The chain combines TRBV25-1 with TRBJ1-2; 7 bases map to TRBD1. The CDR3 extends over 15 amino acids. Trimming cost V 0 bases and J 5 bases; bases outside gene matches: 6. Germline CDR1 and CDR2: MGHDK and SYGVNS.